This entry lists 32 T cell receptor beta chains sequenced from one sample in a study of OX40 agonist ivuxolimab in advanced cancers. Libraries were prepared by immunoSEQ multiplex PCR; TCRdb keeps only in-frame clonotypes and omits some of them. The sample lists more than 60,000 clones, about 80% seen once, with roughly 4.2% in the top ten. The input for sequencing was CD4+ or CD8+ T cells sorted from blood, taken in a trial of the OX40 agonist ivuxolimab. Receptors originate from an adult with an advanced solid tumor such as melanoma, head and neck, liver or kidney cancer.

CDR3 residues: CASSLQGTRTEAFF. CDR3 nucleotide sequence: TGCGCCAGCAGCTTGCAGGGTACTAGAACTGAAGCTTTCTTT. This chain joins TRBV5-1 and TRBJ1-1, with a tentative D call TRBD1 (5 bases). The CDR3 length is 14 residues. V lost 1 base and J lost 5, with 12 bases in between. Germline V gene lookup returns CDR1 SGHRS and CDR2 YFSETQ.

This clone has just one count. The J gene is TRBJ2-5, the V gene TRBV7-3, with no clear D. The germline V gene encodes CDR1 SGHTA and CDR2 FQGTGA. Between the trimmed V and J ends, which lost 5 bases and 4 bases, there was a span of 11 bases. This CDR3 is built from 13 residues. The CDR3 nucleotides read TGTGCCAGCAGCCTAAGCAAGGCAGAGACCCAGTACTTC. It codes for CASSLSKAETQYF. Complete variable domain (other parts from reference TRBV7-3 and TRBJ2-5): GAGVSQTPSNKVTEKGKYVELRCDPISGHTALYWYRQSLGQGPEFLIYFQGTGAADDSGLPNDRFFAVRPEGSVSTLKIQRTERGDSAVYLCASSLSKAETQYFGPGTRLLVL.

This clone was recorded a few times. J is TRBJ1-1 and V is TRBV2; D ambiguous. This CDR3 has 13 residues. The V gene's germline CDR1 is SNHLY and CDR2 FYNNEI. Between the trimmed V and J ends, which lost 4 bases and 1 base, there was a span of 7 bases. The CDR3 DNA sequence: TGTGCCAGCAGTGTAGCCAGGAACACTGAAGCTTTCTTT. Its translation is CASSVARNTEAFF. The full variable domain, completed using reference TRBV2 and TRBJ1-1, is EPEVTQTPSHQVTQMGQEVILRCVPISNHLYFYWYRQILGQKVEFLVSFYNNEISEKSEIFDDQFSVERPDGSNFTLKIRSTKLEDSAMYFCASSVARNTEAFFGQGTRLTVV.

There are a few counts of this clone. The chain combines TRBV11-2 with TRBJ1-2; the D gene is possibly TRBD1 (5 bases). The germline V and J ends were trimmed by 4 bases and 7 bases, with 13 bases remaining between them. The CDR3 is 13 amino acids. CDR1 and CDR2 (germline): SGHAT, FQNNGV. The CDR3 spells CASSSTAGSGYTF. CDR3 coding DNA: TGTGCCAGCAGCTCGACTGCAGGGAGTGGCTACACCTTC.

This clone has a single count. The rearrangement uses TRBV4-2 and TRBJ2-1; the match to TRBD1 covers 7 bases. CDR1 LGHNA and CDR2 YNFKEQ come from the germline V gene. This CDR3 comprises 17 residues. With V trimmed by 1 base and J by 5 bases, 11 bases remained unmatched. CDR3 nucleotides: TGTGCCAGCAGCCAAGGGGCCGGAGGTCAGGGGGACAATGAGCAGTTCTTC. Protein sequence: CASSQGAGGQGDNEQFF.

This clone was picked up one time. J is TRBJ1-4 and V is TRBV6-1, with 10 bases that match TRBD1. CDR1 and CDR2 from the germline V gene are MNHNS and SASEGT. V gave up 2 bases and J gave up 8 bases; unmatched junction bases: 11. This CDR3 region has 17 residues. CDR3 in DNA: TGTGCCAGCAGTGAATTCGACAGGGGGCGCCGTGACGAAAAACTGTTTTTT. Translated, it gives CASSEFDRGRRDEKLFF.

The chain uses TRBV6-1 and TRBJ1-4, with 8 bases fitting TRBD1. Germline V gene lookup returns CDR1 MNHNS and CDR2 SASEGT. The CDR3 is 14 residues long. The J segment lost 7 bases and the V segment lost 6 bases, leaving 7 bases of the junction unmatched. The CDR3 reads CASRSQGDSEKLFF. The CDR3 DNA reads TGTGCCAGCAGATCACAGGGGGACAGTGAAAAACTGTTTTTT.

This chain joins TRBV19 and TRBJ2-5; 9 nucleotides align to TRBD1. Matching the DNA end better, TRBJ2-7 makes the J call doubtful. Germline V gene lookup returns CDR1 LNHDA and CDR2 SQIVND (reference sequence). This CDR3 comprises 15 residues. CDR3 nucleotides: TGTGCCAGTCAGCCGGAGGGGACAGGGCCGTACGAGCAGTACTTC. It translates to CASQPEGTGPYEQYF.

J is TRBJ1-5 and V is TRBV19, with D perhaps matching TRBD1 (6 bases). This CDR3 has 17 residues. The germline V and J ends were trimmed by 3 bases and 2 bases, with 17 bases remaining between them. The germline V gene encodes CDR1 LNHDA and CDR2 SQIVND (reference sequence). The CDR3 DNA is TGTGCCAGTAGTATGTGGGTCCTCAGGGGAGGCAATCAGCCCCAGCATTTT. Protein sequence: CASSMWVLRGGNQPQHF.

The chain joins TRBV10-3 to TRBJ2-5; D is possibly TRBD1 (6 bases). The CDR3 runs to 13 residues. Trimming removed 8 bases at V and 4 bases at J, with 14 bases between. The germline CDR1 and CDR2 sequences are ENHRY and SYGVKD. The CDR3: CAIQGGQGETQYF. The DNA for the CDR3 is TGTGCCATCCAAGGGGGACAAGGAGAGACCCAGTACTTC.

The chain links TRBV6-6 to TRBJ2-1; 11 bases agree with TRBD1. J gave up 3 bases and V 5 bases, and 6 bases lay outside the gene matches. Germline assignment: CDR1 MNHNY and CDR2 SVGAGI (reference sequence). CDR3 length: 16 amino acids. The CDR3 region is CASSQPGQGDYNEQFF. For the CDR3, the DNA is TGTGCCAGCAGTCAACCGGGACAGGGGGACTACAATGAGCAGTTCTTC.

The chain couples TRBV28 to TRBJ2-7; 9 nucleotides agree with TRBD2. The CDR3 has 15 residues. J gave up 0 bases and V 6 bases, and 6 bases lay outside the gene matches. Germline assignment: CDR1 MDHEN and CDR2 SYDVKM. The CDR3 DNA reads TGTGCCAGCAGCCCCGGACTAGCGAGCTCCTACGAGCAGTACTTC. It codes for CASSPGLASSYEQYF. Complete variable domain (other parts from reference TRBV28 and TRBJ2-7): DVKVTQSSRYLVKRTGEKVFLECVQDMDHENMFWYRQDPGLGLRLIYFSYDVKMKEKGDIPEGYSVSREKKERFSLILESASTNQTSMYLCASSPGLASSYEQYFGPGTRLTVT.

A few counts support this clone. The gene calls are TRBV12-5 and TRBJ2-1, with D possibly TRBD1 on 6 matching bases. The CDR3 sequence is 13 residues long. Germline CDR1 and CDR2: LGHNT and FRNRAP. Trimming removed 4 bases at V and 12 bases at J, with 16 bases between. The CDR3: CASGSPTGSWQFF. CDR3 coding DNA: TGTGCTAGTGGTTCACCGACAGGTTCTTGGCAGTTCTTC.

This rearrangement joins TRBV28 to TRBJ2-5; no definite D call. V was trimmed by 4 bases and J by 1 base, leaving 7 bases between them. Germline values: CDR1 MDHEN, CDR2 SYDVKM. This CDR3 contains 13 residues. The CDR3 loop reads CASSSQAQETQYF. CDR3 coding DNA: TGTGCCAGCAGTTCACAAGCCCAAGAGACCCAGTACTTC. Variable domain in full (rest from reference TRBV28 and TRBJ2-5): DVKVTQSSRYLVKRTGEKVFLECVQDMDHENMFWYRQDPGLGLRLIYFSYDVKMKEKGDIPEGYSVSREKKERFSLILESASTNQTSMYLCASSSQAQETQYFGPGTRLLVL.

The J gene is TRBJ2-7, the V gene TRBV19; D unclear. CDR1 and CDR2 (germline): LNHDA, SQIVND (reference sequence). This CDR3 has 14 amino acids. Trimming took off 6 bases at V and 1 base at J, with 13 bases between the two ends. The CDR3 loop reads CASSQSSRSYEQYF. CDR3 sequence (DNA): TGTGCCAGTAGCCAATCTTCCCGTTCCTACGAGCAGTACTTC.

This chain joins TRBV19 and TRBJ1-5, with a possible D match to TRBD1 (6 bases). The germline CDR1 and CDR2 sequences are LNHDA and SQIVND (reference sequence). CDR3 length equals 17 residues. V lost 2 bases to trimming and J lost 1 base, with 15 bases between them. Here the CDR3 DNA reads TGTGCCAGTAGTATACCCCCGCAGGGGCTGAGCAATCAGCCCCAGCATTTT. It specifies CASSIPPQGLSNQPQHF.

V is TRBV4-1 and J is TRBJ2-1; 9 positions agree with TRBD1. V trimming: 2 bases; J trimming: 1 base; junction bases outside the gene matches: 3. Germline V gives CDR1 MGHRA, CDR2 YSYEKL. This CDR3 contains 16 residues. CDR3 coding DNA: TGCGCCAGCAGCCAACTAGACAGGGGGTCCTACAATGAGCAGTTCTTC. Encoded protein: CASSQLDRGSYNEQFF.

This clone occurred once. This chain's CDR3 is CASSPLGAGVTGELFF. The CDR3 region has the DNA TGTGCCAGCAGCCCTCTGGGTGCAGGGGTTACCGGGGAGCTGTTTTTT. This chain uses TRBV7-3 with TRBJ2-2; the D gene is possibly TRBD1 (6 bases). This CDR3 comprises 16 residues. Per germline, CDR1 SGHTA and CDR2 FQGTGA. Trimming shortened V by 5 bases and J by 5 bases, and 18 bases separated the two germline ends.

In this sample, this clone turned up once. The V and J genes are TRBV25-1 and TRBJ1-2, with a tentative D call TRBD1 (5 bases). The CDR3 length is 14 residues. The germline CDR1 and CDR2 sequences are MGHDK and SYGVNS. V shed 2 bases and J shed 2 bases, with 9 bases lying between them. Here the CDR3 reads CASSERGRNYGYTF. For the CDR3, the DNA is TGTGCCAGCAGTGAACGGGGACGAAACTATGGCTACACCTTC.

This chain connects TRBV9 to TRBJ1-6; D perhaps matches TRBD1 (5 bases). The CDR3 length is 17 residues. The V end lost 0 bases, the J end lost 0 bases, and 10 bases lay between the germline ends. Germline V CDR1 and CDR2: SGDLS, YYNGEE. CDR3: CASSVDGGSSYNSPLHF. DNA for the CDR3: TGTGCCAGCAGCGTAGACGGGGGGAGCTCCTATAATTCACCCCTCCACTTT.

This clone was detected once. The V gene is TRBV28, the J gene TRBJ1-1; 8 bases are shared with TRBD1. The CDR3 has 14 amino acids. V lost 5 bases and J lost 7; bases outside the gene matches: 9. From germline, CDR1 is MDHEN and CDR2 SYDVKM. CDR3 protein: CASSPRTGWGEAFF. The DNA of the CDR3 is TGTGCCAGCAGTCCCCGGACAGGGTGGGGTGAAGCTTTCTTT.

This clone was counted only a few times. This chain connects TRBV4-2 to TRBJ2-4; D call uncertain. V was pared by 1 base and J by 5 bases, with 12 bases between. Germline values: CDR1 LGHNA, CDR2 YNFKEQ. The CDR3 is made up of 15 amino acids. The CDR3 region is CASSQVGQSQNIQYF. CDR3 coding DNA: TGTGCCAGCAGCCAAGTGGGCCAGAGTCAAAACATTCAGTACTTC.

The chain's CDR3 is CASSVTDGYEQFF. Here the CDR3 DNA reads TGTGCCAGCAGTGTAACTGACGGATATGAGCAGTTCTTC. The chain uses TRBV6-1 and TRBJ2-1; no reliable D call. This CDR3 region has 13 residues. Per germline, CDR1 MNHNS and CDR2 SASEGT. V lost 4 bases and J 8 bases, leaving 12 bases between the germline ends.

The J gene is TRBJ2-7, the V gene TRBV5-4, with unresolved D. The length of the CDR3 is 12 residues. The V end lost 0 bases, the J end lost 8 bases, and 9 bases lay between the germline ends. The germline CDR1 and CDR2 sequences are SGHNT and YYREEE (reference sequence). The CDR3 loop is CASSLDQAKQYF. The CDR3 DNA is TGTGCCAGCAGCTTGGACCAGGCCAAGCAGTACTTC.

The chain is built from TRBV28 and TRBJ2-5; D gene ambiguous. The V and J ends lost 2 bases and 3 bases respectively, with 13 bases between them. CDR1 and CDR2 from the germline V gene are MDHEN and SYDVKM. This CDR3 contains 15 residues. CDR3 sequence: CASSLSLGGKETQYF. The CDR3 DNA reads as TGTGCCAGCAGTTTAAGCCTGGGCGGTAAAGAGACCCAGTACTTC.

The chain recombines TRBV6-5 with TRBJ2-3; D is unclear. The CDR3 extends over 12 amino acids. From germline, CDR1 is MNHEY and CDR2 SVGAGI. V was trimmed by 8 bases and J by 6 bases, leaving 12 bases between them. The CDR3 nucleotides read TGTGCCAGCGTCTCTTCCTGGGATACGCAGTATTTT. Translation gives CASVSSWDTQYF.

The chain employs TRBV7-2 and TRBJ2-5; D is perhaps TRBD1 or TRBD2 (5 bases each). In germline, CDR1 is SGHTA, CDR2 FQGNSA. V was cut by 5 bases and J by 3 bases, with 13 bases left in between. The CDR3 spans 14 residues. The CDR3 nucleotides are TGTGCCAGCAGCACCGGGACCTTGAAAGAGACCCAGTACTTC. Protein: CASSTGTLKETQYF.

This clone has just one count. Relative to the germline gene, one junction end is altered; a read error may explain this. The same CDR3 is also encoded by other DNA sequences in this sample. The chain employs TRBV6-6 and TRBJ1-4; no reliable D call. CDR1 and CDR2 from the germline V gene are MNHNY and SVGAGI (reference sequence). The CDR3 totals 15 residues. DNA of the CDR3: TGTGCCAGCAGCTACTCTCCCACCTCTAATGAAAAACTGTTTTTT. Amino acids: CASSYSPTSNEKLFF.

This chain connects TRBV5-1 to TRBJ1-1, with unresolved D. The length of the CDR3 is 16 residues. Germline CDR1 and CDR2: SGHRS and YFSETQ. The V and J ends lost 4 bases and 8 bases respectively, with 24 bases between them. Written as DNA, the CDR3 is TGCGCCAGCAGCCCCGAACGGACGTCGATTGCTGTGGAAGCTTTCTTT. This codes for CASSPERTSIAVEAFF.

The rearrangement joins TRBV2 to TRBJ2-3, with D maybe TRBD1 (5 bases). This CDR3 spans 15 amino acids. Deletions cut 0 bases from V and 4 bases from J, with 11 bases between. Germline V CDR1 and CDR2: SNHLY, FYNNEI. DNA for the CDR3: TGTGCCAGCAGTGAAGCGACGATCAGGGCAGATACGCAGTATTTT. It yields the protein CASSEATIRADTQYF.

The CDR3 nucleotides read TGTGCCAGCAGCCAGGCGGACAGGGTGGGTGACGAGCAGTACTTC. This sequence encodes CASSQADRVGDEQYF. The chain is built from TRBV28 and TRBJ2-7, with 8 bases identical to TRBD1. The CDR3 is made up of 15 amino acids. Germline lookup yields CDR1 MDHEN and CDR2 SYDVKM. Germline trimming cut 6 bases from V and 5 bases from J; bases unmatched to any gene: 12. Using reference TRBV28 and TRBJ2-7 for the parts outside the CDR3, the full variable domain is DVKVTQSSRYLVKRTGEKVFLECVQDMDHENMFWYRQDPGLGLRLIYFSYDVKMKEKGDIPEGYSVSREKKERFSLILESASTNQTSMYLCASSQADRVGDEQYFGPGTRLTVT.

The chain joins TRBV27 to TRBJ2-6, with D unclear. V was clipped by 5 bases and J by 0 bases, with 11 bases between them. Looked up from germline, CDR1 is MNHEY and CDR2 is SMNVEV (reference sequence). This CDR3 spans 16 amino acids. The CDR3 loop reads CASSPITISGANVLTF. The CDR3 DNA is TGTGCCAGCAGTCCCATTACGATCTCTGGGGCCAACGTCCTGACTTTC.